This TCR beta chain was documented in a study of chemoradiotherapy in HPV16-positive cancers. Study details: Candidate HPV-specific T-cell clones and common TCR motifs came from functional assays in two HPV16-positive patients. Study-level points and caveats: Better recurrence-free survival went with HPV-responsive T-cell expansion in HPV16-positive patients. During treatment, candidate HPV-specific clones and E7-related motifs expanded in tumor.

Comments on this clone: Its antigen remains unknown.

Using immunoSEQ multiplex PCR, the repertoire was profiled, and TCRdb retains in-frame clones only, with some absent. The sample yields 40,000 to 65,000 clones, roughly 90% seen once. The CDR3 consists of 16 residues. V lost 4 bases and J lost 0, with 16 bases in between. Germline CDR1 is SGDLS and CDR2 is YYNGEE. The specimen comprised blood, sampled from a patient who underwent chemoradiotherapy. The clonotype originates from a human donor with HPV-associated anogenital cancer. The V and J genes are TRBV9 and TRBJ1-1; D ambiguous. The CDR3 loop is CASSPRAETVNTEAFF. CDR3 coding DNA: TGTGCCAGCAGCCCCCGGGCAGAAACCGTGAACACTGAAGCTTTCTTT.